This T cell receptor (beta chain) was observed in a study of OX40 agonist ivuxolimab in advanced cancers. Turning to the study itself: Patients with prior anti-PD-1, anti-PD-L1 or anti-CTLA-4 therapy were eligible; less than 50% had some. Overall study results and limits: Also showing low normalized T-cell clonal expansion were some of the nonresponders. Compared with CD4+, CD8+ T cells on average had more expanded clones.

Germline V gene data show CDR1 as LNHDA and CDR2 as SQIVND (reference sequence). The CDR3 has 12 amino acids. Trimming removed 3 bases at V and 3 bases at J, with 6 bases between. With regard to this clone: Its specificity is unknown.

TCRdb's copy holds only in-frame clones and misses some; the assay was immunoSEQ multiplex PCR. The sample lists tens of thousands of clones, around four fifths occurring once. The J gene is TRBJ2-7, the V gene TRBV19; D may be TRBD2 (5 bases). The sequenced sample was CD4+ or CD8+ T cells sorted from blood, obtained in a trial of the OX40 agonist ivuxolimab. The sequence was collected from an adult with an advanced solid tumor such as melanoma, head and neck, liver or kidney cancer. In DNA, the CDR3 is TGTGCCAGTAGTATCGGAGGCTACGAGCAGTACTTC. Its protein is CASSIGGYEQYF.